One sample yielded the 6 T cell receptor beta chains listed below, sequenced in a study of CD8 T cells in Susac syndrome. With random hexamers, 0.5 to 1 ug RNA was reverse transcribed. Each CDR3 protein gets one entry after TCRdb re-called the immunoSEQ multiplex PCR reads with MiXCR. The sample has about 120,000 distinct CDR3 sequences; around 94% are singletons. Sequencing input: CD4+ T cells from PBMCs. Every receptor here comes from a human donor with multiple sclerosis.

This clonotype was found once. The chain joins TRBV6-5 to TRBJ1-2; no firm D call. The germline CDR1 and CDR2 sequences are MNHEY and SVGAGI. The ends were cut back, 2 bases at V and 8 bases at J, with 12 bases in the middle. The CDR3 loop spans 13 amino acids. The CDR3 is CASSYLSGVGYTF. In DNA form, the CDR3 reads TGTGCCAGCAGTTACCTAAGTGGAGTAGGCTACACCTTC.

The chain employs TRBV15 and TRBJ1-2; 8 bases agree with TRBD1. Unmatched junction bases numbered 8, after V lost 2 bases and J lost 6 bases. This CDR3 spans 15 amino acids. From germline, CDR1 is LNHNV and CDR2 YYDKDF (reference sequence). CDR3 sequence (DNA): TGTGCCACCAGCAGATCTCACGCAGGGGGCGATGGCTACACCTTC. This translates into CATSRSHAGGDGYTF.

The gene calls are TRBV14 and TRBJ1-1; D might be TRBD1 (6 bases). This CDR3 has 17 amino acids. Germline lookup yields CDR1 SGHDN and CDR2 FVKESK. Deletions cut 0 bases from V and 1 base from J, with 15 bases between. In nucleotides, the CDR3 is TGTGCCAGCAGCCAAGATATATGGGGGGCGCGGAACACTGAAGCTTTCTTT. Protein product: CASSQDIWGARNTEAFF.

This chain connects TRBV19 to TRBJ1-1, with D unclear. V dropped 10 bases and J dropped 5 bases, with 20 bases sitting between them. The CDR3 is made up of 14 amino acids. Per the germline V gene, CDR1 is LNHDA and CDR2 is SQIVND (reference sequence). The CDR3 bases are TGTGCCATTCGGACGGGTCAAAGGAGGACTGAAGCTTTCTTT. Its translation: CAIRTGQRRTEAFF. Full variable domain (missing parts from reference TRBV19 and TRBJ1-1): DGGITQSPKYLFRKEGQNVTLSCEQNLNHDAMYWYRQDPGQGLRLIYYSQIVNDFQKGDIAEGYSVSREKKESFPLTVTSAQKNPTAFYLCAIRTGQRRTEAFFGQGTRLTVV.

CDR3 sequence reads: CASSLDRRLNEQYF. CDR3 DNA sequence: TGTGCCAGCAGCTTGGACAGACGCCTCAACGAGCAGTACTTC. The V gene is TRBV7-2, the J gene TRBJ2-7; tentative D call: TRBD1 (6 bases). Germline V gene lookup returns CDR1 SGHTA and CDR2 FQGNSA. V lost 3 bases and J 5 bases, leaving 14 bases between the germline ends. The CDR3 sequence is 14 residues long.

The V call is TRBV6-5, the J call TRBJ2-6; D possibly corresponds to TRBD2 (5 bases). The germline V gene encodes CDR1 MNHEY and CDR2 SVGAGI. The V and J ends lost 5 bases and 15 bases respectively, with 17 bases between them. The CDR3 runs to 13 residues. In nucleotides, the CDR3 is TGTGCCAGCAGTACGGGGTACCCATTGGACCTGACTTTC. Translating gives CASSTGYPLDLTF.